A selection of T cell receptor beta chains follows, all from one sample in a study of T-cell reconstitution after alpha-beta-depleted transplantation in children. TCRdb re-analysed the PCR reads in MiXCR, keeping a single row per CDR3 protein. The sample carries about 58,000 distinct CDR3 sequences, approximately 43% recorded once. This specimen consisted of PBMCs, mostly from graft donor cells, obtained 360 days after TCRalphabeta/CD19-depleted stem cell transplant. These receptor sequences come from a male patient younger than 18 who had a stem cell transplant for acute lymphoblastic leukemia, so the T cells may come from the graft donor. Both conserved end residues are part of each CDR3. A D gene is named only where the DNA matches it firmly. Rows may omit the clone size; those that give it use once, few, many or a size class.

cdr3_nt cdr3_aa cdr3_length v_call clone_size j_call d_call
TGTGCCAGCAGCGTAGGGTCGGACTACGAGCAGTACTTC CASSVGSDYEQYF 13 TRBV9 - TRBJ2-7 -
TGTGCCAGCAGCTTCCCGAACCAAGAGACCCAGTACTTC CASSFPNQETQYF 13 TRBV7-3 few TRBJ2-5 -
TGCAGTGCTAGAGATCAGGGACTCAACTCCTACAATGAGCAGTTCTTC CSARDQGLNSYNEQFF 16 TRBV20-1 - TRBJ2-1 -
TGCAGCGTGCAAACAGGGTGGGAGCAGTACTTC CSVQTGWEQYF 11 TRBV29-1 - TRBJ2-7 -
TGTGCCAGCAGTTTAGGGGCAGGGGCACCCTACGAGCAGTACTTC CASSLGAGAPYEQYF 15 TRBV27 - TRBJ2-7 -
TGTGCCAGCAGACTTACTAGCGGGAACTCCTACGAGCAGTACTTC CASRLTSGNSYEQYF 15 TRBV6-5 - TRBJ2-7 TRBD2
TGCAGTGCTAGTAGGTCCGGTCGTCGGGTACAAGAGACCCAGTACTTC CSASRSGRRVQETQYF 16 TRBV20-1 many TRBJ2-5 -
TGCAGTGCTAGGGAAGGGGTCTACGAGCAGTACTTC CSAREGVYEQYF 12 TRBV20-1 - TRBJ2-7 -
TGCAGCGTTGAAGATCTCCCAATCGATAGCACAGATACGCAGTATTTT CSVEDLPIDSTDTQYF 16 TRBV29-1 few TRBJ2-3 -
TGTGCCAGCAGTTTAGGGGGAGGCGGCAAAAACATTCAGTACTTC CASSLGGGGKNIQYF 15 TRBV12-3/TRBV12-4 once TRBJ2-4 -
TGTGCCAGCAGCCAAGGGGGGTATGAGCAGTTCTTC CASSQGGYEQFF 12 TRBV14 - TRBJ2-1 -
TGCGCCAGCAGCTCCGCGGGGGGGACAGATACGCAGTATTTT CASSSAGGTDTQYF 14 TRBV5-1 - TRBJ2-3 TRBD2
TGTGCCATCAGTTTTAGGCTAGCGGGAGAGCAGTACTTC CAISFRLAGEQYF 13 TRBV10-3 - TRBJ2-7 TRBD2
TGTGCCAGCAGTGAGCTTCCGGGTCTATCCTACAATGAGCAGTTCTTC CASSELPGLSYNEQFF 16 TRBV2 - TRBJ2-1 -
TGTGCCAGCAGCACCTGGGTAGTTAGCACAGATACGCAGTATTTT CASSTWVVSTDTQYF 15 TRBV5-6 - TRBJ2-3 -
TGTGCCAGCAGCTCCAGTTGGGACAGGGTTACGGATGAGCAGTTCTTC CASSSSWDRVTDEQFF 16 TRBV12-3/TRBV12-4 - TRBJ2-1 TRBD1
TGTGCCAGCAGTTTAGCTGCTGTCCCCCAGCCCTACGAGCAGTACTTC CASSLAAVPQPYEQYF 16 TRBV12-3/TRBV12-4 few TRBJ2-7 -
TGTGCCAGCAGCCTCAGCGGGAGCTCCTACGAGCAGTACTTC CASSLSGSSYEQYF 14 TRBV3-1 - TRBJ2-7 TRBD2
TGCAGCGCCGTTAAGACCGGGGAGCTGTTTTTT CSAVKTGELFF 11 TRBV29-1 - TRBJ2-2 -
TGCAGTGCTCCCGGGACAGGGTATGAGCAGTTCTTC CSAPGTGYEQFF 12 TRBV20-1 - TRBJ2-1 TRBD1
TGTGCCAGCAGCCCCGGGACAGCTGGCAATGAGCAGTTCTTC CASSPGTAGNEQFF 14 TRBV12-3/TRBV12-4 - TRBJ2-1 TRBD1
TGCAGTGCTAGAGTTCTCGTGGGACAGAAGAATGAAGCTTTCTTT CSARVLVGQKNEAFF 15 TRBV20-1 few TRBJ1-1 TRBD1
TGTGCCTGGAGTGTATTTGGTTTCGGGGAGCTGTTTTTT CAWSVFGFGELFF 13 TRBV30 once TRBJ2-2 -
TGTGCCAGCAGCCCTGGTGTGGGCTTGTTACAAGAGACCCAGTACTTC CASSPGVGLLQETQYF 16 TRBV7-9 - TRBJ2-5 -
TGTGCCAGCAGTTTACATCTCTCGGGGGAATCGGAGACCCAGTACTTC CASSLHLSGESETQYF 16 TRBV28 - TRBJ2-5 -
TGCGCCAGCGGGGGAGGGCCAGGGACAGATACGCAGTATTTT CASGGGPGTDTQYF 14 TRBV4-3 - TRBJ2-3 TRBD2
TGCGCCAGCAGCCAAACCACGGGAGAAGGCACAGATACGCAGTATTTT CASSQTTGEGTDTQYF 16 TRBV4-1 - TRBJ2-3 -